The clone carrying this TCR beta chain was observed at least ten times. What it binds is unknown. The data belong to a study of CD8 T cells in ankylosing spondylitis. General study points: Reported data indicate significant enrichment of disease-linked clones within matched ankylosing spondylitis synovial fluid.

One entry per CDR3 protein, called by TCRdb with MiXCR from the 5' RACE reads. In the table there are fewer than 350,000 distinct CDR3 sequences, roughly 10% of which are singletons. This CDR3 has 12 amino acids. CDR1 and CDR2 from the germline V gene are DFQATT and SNEGSKA (reference sequence). The sequencing input was blood, either unsorted or a sorted T cell fraction (not recorded which). The TCR originated in a female donor with ankylosing spondylitis or in good health (not recorded which). V gene TRBV20-1 combines with J gene TRBJ1-1, with D uncertain. The DNA for the CDR3 is TGCCTGCCCCGGAAAGTTGATACTGAAGCTTTCTTT. This encodes CLPRKVDTEAFF.